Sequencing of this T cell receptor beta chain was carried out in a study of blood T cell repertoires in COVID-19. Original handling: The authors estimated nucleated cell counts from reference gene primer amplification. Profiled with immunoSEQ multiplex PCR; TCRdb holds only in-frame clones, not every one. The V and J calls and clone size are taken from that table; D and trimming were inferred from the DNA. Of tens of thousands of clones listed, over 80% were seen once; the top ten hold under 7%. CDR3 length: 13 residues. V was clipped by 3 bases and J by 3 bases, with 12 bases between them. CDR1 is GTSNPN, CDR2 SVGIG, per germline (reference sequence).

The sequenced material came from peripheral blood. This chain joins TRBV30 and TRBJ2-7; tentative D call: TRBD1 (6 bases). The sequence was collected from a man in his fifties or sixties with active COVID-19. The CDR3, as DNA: TGTGCCTGGAGCAGGGGTTTGGGCTACGAGCAGTACTTC. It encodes CAWSRGLGYEQYF.